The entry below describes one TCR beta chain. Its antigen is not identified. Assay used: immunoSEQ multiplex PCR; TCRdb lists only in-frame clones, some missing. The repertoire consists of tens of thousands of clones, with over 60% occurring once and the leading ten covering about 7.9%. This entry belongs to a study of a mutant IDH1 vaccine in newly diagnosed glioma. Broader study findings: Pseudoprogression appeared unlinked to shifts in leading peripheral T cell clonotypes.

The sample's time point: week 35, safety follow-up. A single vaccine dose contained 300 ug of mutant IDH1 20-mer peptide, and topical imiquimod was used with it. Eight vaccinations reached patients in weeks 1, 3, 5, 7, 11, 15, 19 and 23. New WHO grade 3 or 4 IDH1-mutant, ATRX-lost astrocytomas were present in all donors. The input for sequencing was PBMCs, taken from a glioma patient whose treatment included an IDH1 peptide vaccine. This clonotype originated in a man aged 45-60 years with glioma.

Here the CDR3 reads CASSPAGTDTYNEQFF. The CDR3 nucleotides read TGCGCCAGCAGTCCCGCCGGGACAGATACTTACAATGAGCAGTTCTTC. This chain connects TRBV5-1 to TRBJ2-1, with 7 bases identical to TRBD1. The CDR3 covers 16 residues. V shed 5 bases, J shed 4 bases, and the junction held 12 bases outside the gene matches. Germline CDR1 is SGHRS and CDR2 is YFSETQ.